This TCR beta chain was observed in a study of T cell repertoires in cytomegalovirus infection. Across the whole study: HLA-B-restricted CMV epitopes that are well studied, plus recently identified HLA-C-restricted ones, were used by the study. CMV infection together with matching HLA type was indicated by public TCR beta signatures.

This clonotype came up a few times. The antigen is not known. Study-wide points: Based on cumulative public TCR beta family frequency, carriers of CMV plus the relevant HLA were identified. CMV-specific TCR beta clonotypes restricted by HLA-C dominated the ex vivo response.

TCRdb analysed the reads with MiXCR anew, one entry per CDR3 protein. The sample comprises roughly 180,000 distinct CDR3 sequences, roughly 21% of which are singletons, and under 30% rests with the top ten. Sequences were derived from CD8+ T cells from cultured PBMCs, sampled from culture after CMV antigen stimulation. The TCR sequence derives from a human donor in good health (CMV status not recorded). Some clones in this sample may be carry-over from other donors' samples.

The CDR3 nucleotides are TGTGCCAGCAGCTTAAAAGGCAGGGAATACGAGCAGTACTTC. It yields the protein CASSLKGREYEQYF. The V call is TRBV7-2, the J call TRBJ2-7, with a possible D match to TRBD1 (5 bases). This CDR3 spans 14 amino acids. CDR1 SGHTA and CDR2 FQGNSA come from the germline V gene. Trimming took 2 bases from V and 4 from J, leaving 12 bases between them.